This TCR beta chain was found in a study of blood T cell repertoires in COVID-19. Background on the study: Sites across the United States, Italy and Spain contributed samples from acute and convalescent COVID-19. In each case, the material was cDNA or gDNA derived from T cells, B-cell-depleted T cells, or PBMCs.

Original methodology: Researchers report that nucleated cell counts were estimated from reference gene primer amplification. Generated by immunoSEQ multiplex PCR, the TCRdb table keeps only in-frame clones and is missing some. Clone size and the V and J calls come from that table; the DNA yielded D and trimming. The sample lists about 240,000 clones, roughly 85% occurring once. The junction had 8 bases not matched to a gene; V was cut back by 1 base and J by 5 bases. This CDR3 comprises 18 residues. CDR1 and CDR2 (germline): SGHTA, FQGNSA. Sequenced material: peripheral blood. This TCR was sampled from a woman under 30 with acute or convalescent COVID-19. The J gene is TRBJ2-2, the V gene TRBV7-2, with 12 bases identical to TRBD2. CDR3: CASSLDPRTSGITGELFF. The DNA for the CDR3 is TGTGCCAGCAGCTTAGACCCCCGGACTAGCGGGATTACCGGGGAGCTGTTTTTT. Looking up the rest from reference TRBV7-2 and TRBJ2-2 gives the full variable domain: GAGVSQSPSNKVTEKGKDVELRCDPISGHTALYWYRQSLGQGLEFLIYFQGNSAPDKSGLPSDRFSAERTGGSVSTLTIQRTQQEDSAVYLCASSLDPRTSGITGELFFGEGSRLTVL.